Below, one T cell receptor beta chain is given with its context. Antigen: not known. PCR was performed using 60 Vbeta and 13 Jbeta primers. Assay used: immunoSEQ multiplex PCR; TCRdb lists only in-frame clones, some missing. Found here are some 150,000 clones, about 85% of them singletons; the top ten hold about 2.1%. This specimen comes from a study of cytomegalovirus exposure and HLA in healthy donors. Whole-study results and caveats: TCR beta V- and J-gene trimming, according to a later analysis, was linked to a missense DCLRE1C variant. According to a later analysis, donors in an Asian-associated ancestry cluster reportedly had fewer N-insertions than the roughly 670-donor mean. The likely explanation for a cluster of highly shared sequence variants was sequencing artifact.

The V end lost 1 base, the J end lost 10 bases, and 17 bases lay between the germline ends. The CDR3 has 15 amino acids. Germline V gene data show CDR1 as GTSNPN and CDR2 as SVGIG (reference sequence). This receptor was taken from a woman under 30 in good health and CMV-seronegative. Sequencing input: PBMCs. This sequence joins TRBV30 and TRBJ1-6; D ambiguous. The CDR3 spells CAWSGVGEGRSPLHF. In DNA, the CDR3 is TGTGCCTGGAGTGGGGTCGGGGAAGGAAGGTCACCCCTCCACTTT. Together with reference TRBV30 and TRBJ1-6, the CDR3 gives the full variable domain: SQTIHQWPATLVQPVGSPLSLECTVEGTSNPNLYWYRQAAGRGLQLLFYSVGIGQISSEVPQNLSASRPQDRQFILSSKKLLLSDSGFYLCAWSGVGEGRSPLHFGNGTRLTVT.